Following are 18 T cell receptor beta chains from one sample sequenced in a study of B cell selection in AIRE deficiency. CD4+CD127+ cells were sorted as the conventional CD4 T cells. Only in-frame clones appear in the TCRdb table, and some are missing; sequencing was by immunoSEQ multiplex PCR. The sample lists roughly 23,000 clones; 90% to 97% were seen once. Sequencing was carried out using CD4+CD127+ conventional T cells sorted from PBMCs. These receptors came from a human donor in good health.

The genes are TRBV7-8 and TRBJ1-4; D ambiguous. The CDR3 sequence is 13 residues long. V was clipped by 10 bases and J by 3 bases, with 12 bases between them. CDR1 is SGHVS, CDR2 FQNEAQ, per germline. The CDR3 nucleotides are TGTGCCACCATTCCGGGTCCTAATGAAAAACTGTTTTTT. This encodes CATIPGPNEKLFF.

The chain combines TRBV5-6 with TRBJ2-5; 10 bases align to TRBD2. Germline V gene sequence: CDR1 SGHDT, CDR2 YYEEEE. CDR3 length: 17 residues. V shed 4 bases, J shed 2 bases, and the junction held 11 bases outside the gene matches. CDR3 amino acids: CASSPLTGAGGQETQYF. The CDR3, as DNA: TGTGCCAGCAGCCCTCTCACGGGAGCGGGGGGGCAAGAGACCCAGTACTTC. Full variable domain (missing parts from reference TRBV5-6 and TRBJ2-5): DAGVTQSPTHLIKTRGQQVTLRCSPKSGHDTVSWYQQALGQGPQFIFQYYEEEERQRGNFPDRFSGHQFPNYSSELNVNALLLGDSALYLCASSPLTGAGGQETQYFGPGTRLLVL.

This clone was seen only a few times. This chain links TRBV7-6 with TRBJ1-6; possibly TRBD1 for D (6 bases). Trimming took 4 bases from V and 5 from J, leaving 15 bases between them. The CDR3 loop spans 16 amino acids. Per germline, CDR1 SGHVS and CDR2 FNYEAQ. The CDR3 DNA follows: TGTGCCAGCAGCTCGACAGGCGTTCTAAATAATTCACCCCTCCACTTT. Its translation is CASSSTGVLNNSPLHF.

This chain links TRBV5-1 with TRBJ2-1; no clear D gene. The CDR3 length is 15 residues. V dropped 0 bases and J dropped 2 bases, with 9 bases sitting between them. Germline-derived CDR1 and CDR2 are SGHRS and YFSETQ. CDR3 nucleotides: TGCGCCAGCAGCTTGGACGGACGGACCTACAATGAGCAGTTCTTC. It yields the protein CASSLDGRTYNEQFF.

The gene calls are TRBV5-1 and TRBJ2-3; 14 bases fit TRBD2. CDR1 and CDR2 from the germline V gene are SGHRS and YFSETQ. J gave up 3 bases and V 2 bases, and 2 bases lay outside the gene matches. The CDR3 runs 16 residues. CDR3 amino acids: CASSFRTSGGTDTQYF. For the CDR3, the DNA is TGCGCCAGCAGCTTTCGGACTAGCGGGGGGACAGATACGCAGTATTTT.

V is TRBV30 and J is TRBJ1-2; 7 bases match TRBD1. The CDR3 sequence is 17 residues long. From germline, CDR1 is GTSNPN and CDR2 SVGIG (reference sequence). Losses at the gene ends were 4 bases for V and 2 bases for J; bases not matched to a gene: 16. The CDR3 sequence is CAWKPGGAGGQNYGYTF. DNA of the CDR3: TGTGCCTGGAAACCCGGGGGGGCAGGGGGACAGAACTATGGCTACACCTTC.

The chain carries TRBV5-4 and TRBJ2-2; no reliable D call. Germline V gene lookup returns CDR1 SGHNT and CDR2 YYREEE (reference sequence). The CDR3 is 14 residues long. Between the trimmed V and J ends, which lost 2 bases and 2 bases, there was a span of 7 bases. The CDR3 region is CASSLEANTGELFF. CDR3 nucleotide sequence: TGTGCCAGCAGCTTAGAGGCCAACACCGGGGAGCTGTTTTTT.

Written as DNA, the CDR3 is TGTGCCAGCAGTTCGGGCAGGGACGCCTATGGCTACACCTTC. It yields the protein CASSSGRDAYGYTF. The V call is TRBV7-2, the J call TRBJ1-2, with D possibly matching TRBD1 (5 bases). The CDR3 has 14 residues. CDR1 is SGHTA and CDR2 is FQGNSA in the germline V gene. The V end lost 6 bases, the J end lost 4 bases, and 15 bases lay between the germline ends.

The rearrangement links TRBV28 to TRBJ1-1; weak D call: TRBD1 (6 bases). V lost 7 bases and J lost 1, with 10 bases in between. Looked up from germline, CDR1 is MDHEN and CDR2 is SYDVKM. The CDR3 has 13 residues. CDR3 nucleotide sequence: TGTGCCAGCATTAGGGGGGGGAACACTGAAGCTTTCTTT. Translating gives CASIRGGNTEAFF. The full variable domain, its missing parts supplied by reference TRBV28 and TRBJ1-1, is DVKVTQSSRYLVKRTGEKVFLECVQDMDHENMFWYRQDPGLGLRLIYFSYDVKMKEKGDIPEGYSVSREKKERFSLILESASTNQTSMYLCASIRGGNTEAFFGQGTRLTVV.

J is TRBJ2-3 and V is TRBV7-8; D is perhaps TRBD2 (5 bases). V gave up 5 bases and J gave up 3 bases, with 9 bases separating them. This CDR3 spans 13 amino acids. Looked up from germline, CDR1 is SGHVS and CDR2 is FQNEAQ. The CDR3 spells CASSPLETDTQYF. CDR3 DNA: TGTGCCAGCAGCCCACTAGAAACAGATACGCAGTATTTT.

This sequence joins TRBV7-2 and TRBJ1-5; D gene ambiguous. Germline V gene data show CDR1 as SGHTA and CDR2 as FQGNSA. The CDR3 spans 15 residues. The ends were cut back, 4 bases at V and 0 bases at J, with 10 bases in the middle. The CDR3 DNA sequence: TGTGCCAGCAGCTCCCGAGGTGGTAGCAATCAGCCCCAGCATTTT. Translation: CASSSRGGSNQPQHF.

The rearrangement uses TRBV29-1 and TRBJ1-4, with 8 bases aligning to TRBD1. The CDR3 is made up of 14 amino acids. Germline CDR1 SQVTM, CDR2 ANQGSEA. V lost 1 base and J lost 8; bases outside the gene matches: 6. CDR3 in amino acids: CSVEGQGSGEKLFF. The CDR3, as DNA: TGCAGCGTTGAAGGACAGGGGAGTGGGGAAAAACTGTTTTTT.

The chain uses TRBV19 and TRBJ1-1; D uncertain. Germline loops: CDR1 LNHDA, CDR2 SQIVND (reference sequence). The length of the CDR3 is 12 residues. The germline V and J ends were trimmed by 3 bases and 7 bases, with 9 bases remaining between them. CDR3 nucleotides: TGTGCCAGTAGTATTTCCCAGGTTGAAGCTTTCTTT. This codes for CASSISQVEAFF.

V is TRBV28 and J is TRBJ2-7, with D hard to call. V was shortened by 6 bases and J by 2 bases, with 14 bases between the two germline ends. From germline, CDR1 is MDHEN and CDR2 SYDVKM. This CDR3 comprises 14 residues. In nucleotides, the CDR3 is TGTGCCAGCAGCTGGACGCCCCCCACCTACGAGCAGTACTTC. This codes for CASSWTPPTYEQYF.

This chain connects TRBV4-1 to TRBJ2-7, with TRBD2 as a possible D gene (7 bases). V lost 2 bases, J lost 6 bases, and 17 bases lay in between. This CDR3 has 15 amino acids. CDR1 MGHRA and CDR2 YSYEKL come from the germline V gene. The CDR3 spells CASSQPLAGAGEQYF. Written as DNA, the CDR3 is TGCGCCAGCAGCCAACCCCTCGCGGGGGCCGGCGAGCAGTACTTC.

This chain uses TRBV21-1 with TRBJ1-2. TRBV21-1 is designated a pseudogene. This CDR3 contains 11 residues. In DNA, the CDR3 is TGTGCCAGCAGCAAGGAGGGCGGCTACACCTTC. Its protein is CASSKEGGYTF.

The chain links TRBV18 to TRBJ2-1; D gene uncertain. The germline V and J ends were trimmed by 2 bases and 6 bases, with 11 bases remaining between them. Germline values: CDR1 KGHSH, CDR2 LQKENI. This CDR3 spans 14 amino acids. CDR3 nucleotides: TGTGCCAGCTCACCAGGTGGGGATTTCAATGAGCAGTTCTTC. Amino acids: CASSPGGDFNEQFF.

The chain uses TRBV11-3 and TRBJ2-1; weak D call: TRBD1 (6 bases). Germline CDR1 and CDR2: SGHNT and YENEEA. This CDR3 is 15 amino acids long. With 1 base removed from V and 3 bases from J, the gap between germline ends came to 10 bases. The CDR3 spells CASSLGDTIYNEQFF. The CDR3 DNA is TGTGCCAGCAGCTTAGGGGACACCATCTACAATGAGCAGTTCTTC. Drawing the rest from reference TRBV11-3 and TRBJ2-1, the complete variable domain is EAGVVQSPRYKIIEKKQPVAFWCNPISGHNTLYWYLQNLGQGPELLIRYENEEAVDDSQLPKDRFSAERLKGVDSTLKIQPAELGDSAVYLCASSLGDTIYNEQFFGPGTRLTVL.